Presented here are 9 T cell receptor beta chains from one specimen sequenced in a study of patients and donors after allogeneic stem cell transplantation. TCRdb redid the calling of the RT-PCR reads with MiXCR, one entry per CDR3 protein. The profile shows some 960,000 distinct CDR3 sequences, around 17% of them singletons. Material for sequencing was blood, either unsorted or a sorted T cell fraction (not recorded which). These receptors were taken from a human donor who was either an allogeneic HSCT recipient or a stem cell or donor lymphocyte infusion donor (not recorded which). It is not recorded whose cells these are; they may come from a transplant donor.

The genes are TRBV7-2 and TRBJ1-5; D gene unclear. In germline, CDR1 is SGHTA, CDR2 FQGNSA. This CDR3 comprises 13 residues. V shed 3 bases and J shed 7 bases, with 10 bases lying between them. CDR3 residues: CASSFRREQPQHF. CDR3 bases: TGTGCCAGCAGCTTCAGGCGGGAGCAGCCCCAGCATTTT.

There are a few counts of this clonotype. The chain is built from TRBV10-3 and TRBJ2-7; 7 bases agree with TRBD2. Germline V gene lookup returns CDR1 ENHRY and CDR2 SYGVKD. This CDR3 is built from 12 residues. V lost 9 bases and J lost 3; bases outside the gene matches: 5. In nucleotides, the CDR3 is TGTGCCATTGCCGGGGGGATCTACGAGCAGTACTTC. Translating it yields CAIAGGIYEQYF.

The V call is TRBV12-3 or TRBV12-4, the J call TRBJ2-1, with TRBD1 as a possible D gene (6 bases). CDR3 length equals 17 residues. The V end was cut by 7 bases, the J end by 2 bases, with 21 bases between. CDR3 nucleotides: TGTGCCAGCACTTTGGGGTCCGGGACACCACCCTACAATGAGCAGTTCTTC. It encodes CASTLGSGTPPYNEQFF.

The gene calls are TRBV4-3 and TRBJ2-3; D perhaps matches TRBD2 (5 bases). CDR3 length: 17 residues. The germline V gene encodes CDR1 LGHNA and CDR2 YSLEER. V lost 0 bases and J lost 2, with 15 bases in between. CDR3 sequence: CASSQDYGGLVTDTQYF. DNA of the CDR3: TGCGCCAGCAGCCAAGATTATGGAGGACTCGTCACAGATACGCAGTATTTT.

The CDR3 sequence: CAWSVGDVDTQYF. CDR3 in DNA: TGTGCCTGGAGTGTAGGTGATGTGGATACGCAGTATTTT. The J gene is TRBJ2-3, the V gene TRBV30; D not certain. The V gene lost 0 bases and the J gene lost 6 bases, with 10 bases spanning the gap. The CDR3 has 13 amino acids. Germline V gene lookup returns CDR1 GTSNPN and CDR2 SVGIG (reference sequence).

This clonotype was seen a few times. This chain joins TRBV7-3 and TRBJ2-3; possibly TRBD1 for D (6 bases). Germline CDR1 SGHTA, CDR2 FQGTGA. The CDR3 runs 14 residues. The germline V and J ends were trimmed by 3 bases and 5 bases, with 12 bases remaining between them. The CDR3: CASSFGPGEDTQYF. Written as DNA, the CDR3 is TGTGCCAGCAGCTTTGGGCCAGGGGAAGATACGCAGTATTTT.

The rearrangement uses TRBV3-1 and TRBJ1-6; possibly TRBD1 for D (5 bases). There are 16 residues in the CDR3. With 1 base removed from V and 10 bases from J, the gap between germline ends came to 17 bases. Germline lookup yields CDR1 LGHDT and CDR2 YNNKEL (reference sequence). The CDR3 protein is CASSQGLGRRDSPLHF. CDR3 coding DNA: TGTGCCAGCAGCCAAGGTCTAGGGAGAAGGGACTCACCCCTCCACTTT.

J is TRBJ2-3 and V is TRBV5-1, with no clear D. The CDR3 runs to 14 residues. Germline lookup yields CDR1 SGHRS and CDR2 YFSETQ. V was clipped by 5 bases and J by 0 bases, with 10 bases between them. This CDR3 is CASSRETSTDTQYF. In DNA, the CDR3 is TGCGCCAGCAGTAGGGAAACTAGCACAGATACGCAGTATTTT.

The gene calls are TRBV3-1 and TRBJ2-7; D is perhaps TRBD1 (6 bases). This CDR3 contains 17 residues. The germline V gene encodes CDR1 LGHDT and CDR2 YNNKEL (reference sequence). With 3 bases removed from V and 4 bases from J, the gap between germline ends came to 22 bases. CDR3 nucleotides: TGTGCCAGCAGCCAGTGGAGATTAGGACAGCCGACATACGAGCAGTACTTC. It specifies CASSQWRLGQPTYEQYF.